This T cell receptor (beta chain) was sequenced during a study of cytomegalovirus exposure and HLA in healthy donors. The overall study: About 85 million unique TCRs from HLA-typed donors were held in an early release of data.

The PCR used 60 Vbeta and 13 Jbeta primers. Using immunoSEQ multiplex PCR, the repertoire was profiled, and TCRdb retains in-frame clones only, with some absent. The sample's table shows about 35,000 clones. V trimming: 8 bases; J trimming: 0 bases; junction bases outside the gene matches: 11. CDR1 is LNHDA and CDR2 is SQIVND in the germline V gene (reference sequence). CDR3 length equals 17 residues. What was sequenced was PBMCs. The sequence derives from a man aged 40-55 years in good health and CMV-seronegative. The V and J genes are TRBV19 and TRBJ2-3, with 10 positions matching TRBD2. This CDR3 reads CASRRLVTSGSTDTQYF. The CDR3, as DNA: TGTGCCAGTCGCCGCCTGGTGACTAGCGGGAGCACAGATACGCAGTATTTT.